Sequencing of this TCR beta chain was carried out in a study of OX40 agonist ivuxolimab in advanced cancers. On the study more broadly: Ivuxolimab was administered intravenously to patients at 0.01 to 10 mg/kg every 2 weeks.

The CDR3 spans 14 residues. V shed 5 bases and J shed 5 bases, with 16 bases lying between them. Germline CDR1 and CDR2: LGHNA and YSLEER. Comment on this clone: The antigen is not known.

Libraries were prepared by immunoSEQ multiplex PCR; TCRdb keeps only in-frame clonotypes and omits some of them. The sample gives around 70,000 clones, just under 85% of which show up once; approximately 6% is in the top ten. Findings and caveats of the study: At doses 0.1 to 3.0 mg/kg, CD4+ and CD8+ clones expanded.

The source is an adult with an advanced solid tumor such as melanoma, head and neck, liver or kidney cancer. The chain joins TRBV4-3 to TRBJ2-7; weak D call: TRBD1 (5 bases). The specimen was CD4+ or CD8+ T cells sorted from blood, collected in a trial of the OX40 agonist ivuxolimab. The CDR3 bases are TGCGCCAGCAGCTTGGAGCAGGGCAGCGACGAGCAGTACGTC. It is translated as CASSLEQGSDEQYV.